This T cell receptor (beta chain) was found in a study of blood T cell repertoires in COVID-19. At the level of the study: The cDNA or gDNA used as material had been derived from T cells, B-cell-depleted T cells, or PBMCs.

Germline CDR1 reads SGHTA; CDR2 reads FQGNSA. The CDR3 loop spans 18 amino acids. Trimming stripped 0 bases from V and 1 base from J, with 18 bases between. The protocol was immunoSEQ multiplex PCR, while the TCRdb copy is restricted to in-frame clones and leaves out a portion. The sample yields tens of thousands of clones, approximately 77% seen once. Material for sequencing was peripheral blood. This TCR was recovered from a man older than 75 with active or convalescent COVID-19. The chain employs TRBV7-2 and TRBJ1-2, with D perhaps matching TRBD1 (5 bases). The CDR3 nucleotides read TGTGCCAGCAGCTTAGCGGAGGGGCCAACCCGCCTTAACTATGGCTACACCTTC. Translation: CASSLAEGPTRLNYGYTF.